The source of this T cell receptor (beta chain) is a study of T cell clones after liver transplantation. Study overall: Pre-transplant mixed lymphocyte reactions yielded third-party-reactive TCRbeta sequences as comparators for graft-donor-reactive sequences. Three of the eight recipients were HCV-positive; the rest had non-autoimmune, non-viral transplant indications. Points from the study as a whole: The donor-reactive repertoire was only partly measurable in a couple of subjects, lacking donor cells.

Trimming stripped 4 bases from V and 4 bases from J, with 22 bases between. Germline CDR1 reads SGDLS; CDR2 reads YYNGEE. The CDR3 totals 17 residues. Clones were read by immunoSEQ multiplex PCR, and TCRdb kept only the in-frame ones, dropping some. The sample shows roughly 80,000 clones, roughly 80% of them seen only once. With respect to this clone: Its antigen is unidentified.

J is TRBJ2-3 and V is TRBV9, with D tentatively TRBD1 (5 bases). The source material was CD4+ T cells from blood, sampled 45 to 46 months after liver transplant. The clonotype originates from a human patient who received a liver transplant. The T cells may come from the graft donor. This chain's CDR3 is CASSPTTPRGPPDTQYF. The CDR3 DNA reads TGTGCCAGCAGCCCAACTACCCCTAGGGGCCCCCCAGATACGCAGTATTTT. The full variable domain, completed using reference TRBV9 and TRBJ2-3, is DSGVTQTPKHLITATGQRVTLRCSPRSGDLSVYWYQQSLDQGLQFLIQYYNGEERAKGNILERFSAQQFPDLHSELNLSSLELGDSALYFCASSPTTPRGPPDTQYFGPGTRLTVL.